The 2 T cell receptor beta chains presented below share a single source sample, sequenced in a study of blood T cell repertoires in COVID-19. The repertoire was sequenced with immunoSEQ multiplex PCR; TCRdb's copy has only in-frame clones and lacks some. Here the sample spans roughly 38,000 clones, around 84% being singletons. Sequenced sample: peripheral blood. The receptors derive from a man aged 60 to 69 with COVID-19, enrolled during active disease.

This clone was recorded only once. The rearrangement links TRBV6-5 to TRBJ1-2; no definite D call. V lost 0 bases and J lost 8, with 10 bases in between. CDR1 and CDR2 (germline): MNHEY, SVGAGI. This CDR3 region has 13 residues. The CDR3 loop is CASSYSDSGGYTF. For the CDR3, the DNA is TGTGCCAGCAGTTACTCAGACTCGGGAGGCTACACCTTC.

The V and J genes are TRBV28 and TRBJ2-7, with 10 positions matching TRBD1. Looked up from germline, CDR1 is MDHEN and CDR2 is SYDVKM. The CDR3 has 14 residues. J gave up 7 bases and V 2 bases, and 5 bases lay outside the gene matches. The CDR3 is CASSLGTGVGEQYF. CDR3 DNA sequence: TGTGCCAGCAGTTTAGGGACAGGGGTGGGAGAGCAGTACTTC.